This T cell receptor (beta chain) was identified during a study of T cell responses to AZD1222 COVID-19 vaccine (dated by TCRdb to about 2021). Describing the broader study: AZD1222 recipients whose second dose came at about 4 weeks and those whose second dose came at about 12 weeks were combined into one group, since spike-specific TCR depth and breadth did not differ between the two schedules. A total of over 230 trial participants underwent TCR sequencing, of whom 200 to 220 received two doses of AZD1222 and 26 received two doses of the MenACWY control vaccine. Trial participants were enrolled into age subgroups of 18-55, 56-69 and 70-plus years, which contained roughly 140, 27 and 60 TCR-sequenced participants, respectively.

With respect to this clone: Its antigen is not yet known. No base-level quality is on record; no much larger clone is a single base apart.

V is reduced by 0 bases and J by 8 bases, leaving a spacing of 8 bases between them. There are 13 amino acids in the CDR3, from cysteine to phenylalanine inclusive. The sequence is cut down to CDR3 DNA, 39 bases in frame from base 1. Study-wide conclusions, independent of this receptor: No day 14 peak-response samples were available, so repertoires were characterized only after the peak T cell response. After two AZD1222 doses, both the breadth and the depth of spike-specific TCRs were significantly higher than at day 0 and than in MenACWY recipients. The vaccine-associated CD4 TCRs covered the entire spike protein, and the dominant responses fell in regions 160-218 and 743-854. Most participants were white British and females outnumbered males, and the authors suggested that clonal diversity may have been underestimated. Reportedly, almost half of the unique spike-specific TCRs recognized epitopes lying outside the regions that are mutated in the B.1.351 and B.1.1.7 variants. Conclusions about previously exposed vaccinees are limited because only six or seven AZD1222 recipients were SARS-CoV-2 seropositive at baseline. In the small 56-69-year group, the increase in depth fell short of significance, most likely because of low power.

The CDR3 regions of human TCRbeta chains were analyzed by immunosequencing. In the paper's pipeline: TCRs in the repertoires were matched against a reference library of SARS-CoV-2-specific TCRs that had been generated with the MIRA antigen-specificity platform. Breadth meant the fraction of unique TCRs that were SARS-CoV-2-associated, whereas depth meant the fraction of total T cells that were SARS-CoV-2-associated. Using the MIRA data, each spike-specific TCR was assigned both to the spike region to which the TCR was reactive and to a CD4 or CD8 class. Log10-transformed breadth and depth values were compared by one-way ANOVA with Sidak's multiple comparisons tests. Entries here come from immuneACCESS through TCRdb and include only in-frame sequences with V and J called. Some clones fail to appear in such tables; in the studies checked, an unresolved V gene covers under half of the shortfall, and the cause of the remainder is unknown. V and J calls and clone size come straight from that table; D and trimming were deduced from the DNA. In this sample the table shows 150,000 or so clones, approximately 94% of which occur a single time. The leading ten clones occupy around 3% of the sample.

The time point label on this specimen signifies: baseline before first vaccination. Vaccinee samples came from UK trials COV001 and COV002, including a single-blind randomized controlled phase 2/3 trial of AZD1222 (ChAdOx1 nCoV-19) in healthy adults. Trial participant PBMC samples were collected at day 0 and day 28 after the second dose for TCRbeta chain sequencing. The TCR was taken from an adult in good health. Here the sequenced sample was peripheral blood, taken on day 0 of AZD1222 vaccination. Here the chain combines TRBV12-3 or TRBV12-4 and TRBJ2-1, with the D gene not clear enough to name. The nucleotide sequence is TGTGCCAGCAGTTTAGCGGGGATCGATGAGCAGTTCTTC. Translated, it reads CASSLAGIDEQFF.